Reported below is one T cell receptor (beta chain). In the original processing: Nucleated cell number was recorded as an estimate derived from reference gene primer amplification. Using immunoSEQ multiplex PCR, the repertoire was profiled, and TCRdb retains in-frame clones only, with some absent. The D gene and trimming were derived from the DNA, and the V and J assignments and clone size from that table. The sample lists 70,000 or so clones, roughly nine tenths occurring once. These data come from a study of blood T cell repertoires in COVID-19. Whole-study context: There were acute and convalescent COVID-19 samples, and they came from the United States, Italy and Spain.

V shed 5 bases and J shed 9 bases, with 8 bases lying between them. This CDR3 has 11 residues. Per the germline V gene, CDR1 is MDHEN and CDR2 is SYDVKM. J is TRBJ2-1 and V is TRBV28; no definite D call. Sample: peripheral blood. This TCR was recovered from a man aged 50 or older with acute or convalescent COVID-19. The DNA for the CDR3 is TGTGCCAGCAGTCAATGGAGTGAGCAGTTCTTC. Translated, it gives CASSQWSEQFF. Using reference TRBV28 and TRBJ2-1 for the parts outside the CDR3, the full variable domain is DVKVTQSSRYLVKRTGEKVFLECVQDMDHENMFWYRQDPGLGLRLIYFSYDVKMKEKGDIPEGYSVSREKKERFSLILESASTNQTSMYLCASSQWSEQFFGPGTRLTVL.